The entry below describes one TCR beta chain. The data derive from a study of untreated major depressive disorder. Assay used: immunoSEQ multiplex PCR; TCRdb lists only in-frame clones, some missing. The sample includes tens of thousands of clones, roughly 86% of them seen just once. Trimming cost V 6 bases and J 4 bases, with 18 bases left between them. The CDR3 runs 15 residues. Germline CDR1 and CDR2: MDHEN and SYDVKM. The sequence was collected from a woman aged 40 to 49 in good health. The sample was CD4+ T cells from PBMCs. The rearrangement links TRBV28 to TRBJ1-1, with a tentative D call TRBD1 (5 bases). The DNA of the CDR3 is TGTGCCAGCAGGAGGGGCCCCTTCGGGAGCACTGAAGCTTTCTTT. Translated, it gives CASRRGPFGSTEAFF.